The 8 T cell receptor beta chains in this list originate from one sample, sequenced in a study of T cell responses to AZD1222 COVID-19 vaccine. Using immunoSEQ multiplex PCR, the repertoire was profiled, and TCRdb retains in-frame clones only, with some absent. The data contain 100,000 to 150,000 clones, about nine tenths of them singletons. The sample consisted of peripheral blood, taken on day 0 of AZD1222 vaccination. Every receptor here comes from an adult in good health.

This chain joins TRBV27 and TRBJ1-3; the D gene is possibly TRBD1 (6 bases). Germline CDR1 is MNHEY and CDR2 is SMNVEV (reference sequence). CDR3 length: 18 amino acids. V was cut by 2 bases and J by 2 bases, with 19 bases left in between. CDR3 coding DNA: TGTGCCAGCAGTTTAAAGGGGGGCGGGGTCATCACTGGAAACACCATATATTTT. Translation: CASSLKGGGVITGNTIYF.

The rearrangement links TRBV29-1 to TRBJ2-5, with a tentative D call TRBD2 (6 bases). Trimming left V 6 bases short and J 5 bases short, with 16 bases between. The CDR3 loop spans 13 amino acids. Germline V gene sequence: CDR1 SQVTM, CDR2 ANQGSEA. CDR3 amino acids: CSVKGTSRETQYF. The CDR3 coding sequence is TGCAGCGTAAAAGGGACTTCCCGGGAGACCCAGTACTTC.

The chain has TRBV28 and TRBJ2-7; D is unclear. Germline CDR1 is MDHEN and CDR2 is SYDVKM. The length of the CDR3 is 12 residues. The ends were cut back, 6 bases at V and 0 bases at J, with 6 bases in the middle. Here the CDR3 reads CASSRTSYEQYF. CDR3 DNA: TGTGCCAGCAGCCGCACCTCCTACGAGCAGTACTTC.

The chain joins TRBV5-4 to TRBJ2-1, with D tentatively TRBD1 or TRBD2 (5 bases each). The germline CDR1 and CDR2 sequences are SGHNT and YYREEE (reference sequence). This CDR3 contains 17 residues. Trimming left V 0 bases short and J 4 bases short, with 17 bases between. CDR3 in DNA: TGTGCCAGCAGCTTGGCAGGGAGACCCCTCTCGTACAATGAGCAGTTCTTC. This translates into CASSLAGRPLSYNEQFF. Filled out from reference TRBV5-4 and TRBJ2-1, the complete variable domain reads ETGVTQSPTHLIKTRGQQVTLRCSSQSGHNTVSWYQQALGQGPQFIFQYYREEENGRGNFPPRFSGLQFPNYSSELNVNALELDDSALYLCASSLAGRPLSYNEQFFGPGTRLTVL.

The V gene is TRBV7-8, the J gene TRBJ1-2, with D tentatively TRBD1 (5 bases). The CDR3 is made up of 15 amino acids. Germline lookup yields CDR1 SGHVS and CDR2 FQNEAQ. Deletions cut 1 base from V and 4 bases from J, with 13 bases between. CDR3 in DNA: TGTGCCAGCAGCTTAGAAAAGGGGATGGCCTATGGCTACACCTTC. It specifies CASSLEKGMAYGYTF.

This chain links TRBV5-1 with TRBJ2-7; 9 bases align to TRBD1. The germline gives CDR1 SGHRS, CDR2 YFSETQ. V lost 0 bases and J lost 1; bases outside the gene matches: 2. CDR3 length: 15 amino acids. The CDR3 is CASSLAGTGSYEQYF. CDR3 nucleotides: TGCGCCAGCAGCTTGGCCGGGACAGGGTCCTACGAGCAGTACTTC.

The rearrangement links TRBV12-3 or TRBV12-4 to TRBJ2-3, with D hard to call. There are 11 residues in the CDR3. Deletions cut 5 bases from V and 4 bases from J, with 4 bases between. CDR3 residues: CASSNADTQYF. CDR3 DNA sequence: TGTGCCAGCAGTAACGCAGATACGCAGTATTTT.

V gene TRBV2 combines with J gene TRBJ1-5, with no clear D. Trimming cost V 4 bases and J 4 bases, with 20 bases left between them. Germline V gene lookup returns CDR1 SNHLY and CDR2 FYNNEI. The CDR3 has 17 residues. CDR3 coding DNA: TGTGCCAGCAGTGTCCCCCCCTTTGCGTCTCGGAATCAGCCCCAGCATTTT. It translates to CASSVPPFASRNQPQHF.